These T cell receptor beta chains were read from a single sample in a study of beta chain features in type 1 diabetes. The assay was immunoSEQ multiplex PCR, and TCRdb's table has in-frame clones only and misses some. The sample has 250,000 or so clones, 25% to 30% seen once; the top ten hold under 4.5%. The specimen sequenced was central memory CD4+ T cells from blood. These receptors were taken from a young man in good health. Both conserved end residues are part of each CDR3. A D gene is named only where the DNA matches it firmly.

d_call v_call cdr3_aa
. TRBV5-6 CASRNWKGSPLHF
TRBD1 TRBV4-1 CASSQGRGRTGELFF
. TRBV9 CASSVDFMTRSHSYNEQFF
. TRBV28 CASGPLNVLTF
. TRBV13 CASSRGQSTDTQYF
. TRBV9 CASSASFTGELFF
TRBD2 TRBV9 CASSGGLAGVGTDTQYF
. TRBV18 CASSHQGSKAKNIQYF
TRBD1 TRBV2 CASANRGEQYF
TRBD1 TRBV6-1 CASSGGTGLNEQFF
TRBD2 TRBV5-4 CASSAELAGGGETQYF
TRBD2 TRBV6-5 CASRLQRGEQFF
TRBD2 TRBV2 CASKRESGRGTDTQYF
. TRBV18 CASSPALDSINEQFF
. TRBV7-2 CASSLDAALAQHF
TRBD1 TRBV2 CASSEGTGRYEQYF
. TRBV23-1 CASSHRGDWYGYTF
. TRBV7-2 CASTYPGRDTQYF
. TRBV2 CASTRQLNYGYTF
TRBD2 TRBV5-1 CASSLAGLSADTQYF
. TRBV19 CASSRSYTGYEQFF
. TRBV18 CASSPQQQETQYF
. TRBV21-1 CAGAGNSSYEQYF
. TRBV9 CASSATYRDNEQFF
TRBD1 TRBV9 CASSPRDRGYQTQYF
TRBD1 TRBV2 CASINQQGYEQYF
. TRBV18 CASSPGVPTGNTIYF
. TRBV6-6 CASSYSTSTGNTIYF
. TRBV6-5 CATLLGSGANVLTF
TRBD1 TRBV29-1 CSVVPGQGTHGYTF
. TRBV6-6 CASSYPEGGPSYEQYF
TRBD2 TRBV4-2 CASTARSASGSNEQFF
. TRBV30 CAWSVERYQPQHF
TRBD1 TRBV29-1 CSVVPLTGAVGEQYF
. TRBV7-2 CASSGRGDTQYF
. TRBV5-4 CASSLQPGTSYEQYF
. TRBV30 CAWRWLGVDTGELFF
TRBD1 TRBV11-2 CASRTWGQGKEETQYF
TRBD1 TRBV29-1 CSLRGLQGGTDTQYF
. TRBV5-1 CASSTNQETQYF
TRBD1 TRBV7-6 CASSLESGGAADTQYF